This is a list of T cell receptor beta chains from one sample in a study of blood T cell repertoires in COVID-19. Profiling relied on immunoSEQ multiplex PCR, and the TCRdb table lists in-frame clones only, not all of them. The sample yields 90,000 to 120,000 clones, about 89% seen once. Sequencing used peripheral blood. The receptors shown here come from a man aged 50 or older with acute or convalescent COVID-19. CDR3s include the opening cysteine and the closing phenylalanine or tryptophan.

TRBV6-5,TRBJ2-7,CASSYSWTGPYEQYF
TRBV11-2,TRBJ1-1,CASSPRQGMNTEAFF
TRBV28,TRBJ1-5,CASRTGGGQPQHF
TRBV30,TRBJ1-2,CAWSVGPGSSGYTF
TRBV24-1,TRBJ1-4,CATSDPPVKAREKLFF
TRBV7-9,TRBJ2-1,CASRKVTITSRRYNEQFF
TRBV6-5,TRBJ1-3,CASRDRGGGNTIYF
TRBV30,TRBJ2-7,CAWSEGVAGRTGQYF
TRBV4-1,TRBJ2-1,CASSQDGPRVEQFF
TRBV6-6,TRBJ2-7,CASSYRLSSYEQYF
TRBV10-3,TRBJ1-3,CAISEDRSPSGNTIYF
TRBV25-1,TRBJ2-7,CASSDPGRDLAGEQYF
TRBV7-2,TRBJ1-4,CASSFDRGTNEKLFF
TRBV10-2,TRBJ2-3,CASRAGVDTQYF
TRBV6-5,TRBJ1-1,CASRGPGGNTEAFF
TRBV6-1,TRBJ2-7,CASSEGGVSTYEQYF
TRBV28,TRBJ2-3,CASSLLAADTQYF
TRBV28,TRBJ2-7,CASSSNYEQYF
TRBV28,TRBJ2-1,CASSPPGGRSEQFF
TRBV28,TRBJ2-5,CASSSRTGPEETQYF
TRBV5-4,TRBJ1-4,CASSLPTGGVFEKLFF
TRBV28,TRBJ2-7,CASSFRQGAGYEQYF
TRBV5-1,TRBJ1-6,CASSTEGQGANSPLHF
TRBV15,TRBJ1-2,CATSTGQPNYGYTF
TRBV4-1,TRBJ2-1,CASSQGQGREQFF
TRBV28,TRBJ2-3,CASRVAGGPTDTQYF